This T cell receptor (beta chain) was recovered during a study of T-cell memory formation after mild COVID-19. Study overall: TCR clusters were mostly confined to one donor each. Study-wide results and caveats: CM and EM subsets held most contracting CD4+ clones; EMRA held CD8+ ones. Confirmation was lacking for SARS-CoV-2 specificity of second-wave clones that peaked on day 37. The study found balanced CD4/CD8 in clones contracting day 15 to 85 and a CD4+ lean in later expanders.

Each CDR3 protein is one row after TCRdb ran MiXCR on the 5' RACE reads. The sample carries 120,000 to 150,000 distinct CDR3 sequences, over 6% recorded once. This clonotype was picked up many times. What it binds is not known. One junction end disagrees with the germline gene, perhaps due to a read error. Germline V lookup: CDR1 SGHRS, CDR2 YFSETQ. The CDR3 is made up of 14 amino acids. The chain joins TRBV5-1 to TRBJ1-1; 8 bases align to TRBD1. The sample was PBMCs or a T cell subset sorted from them (not recorded which). The sequence derives from an adult woman who had mild COVID-19 (a few samples of this study predate the infection). Cell type and time point are not known. CDR3 nucleotides: TGTGCCAGCAGCTTGGGACAGGTGAACACTGAAGCTTTCTTT. Protein product: CASSLGQVNTEAFF.